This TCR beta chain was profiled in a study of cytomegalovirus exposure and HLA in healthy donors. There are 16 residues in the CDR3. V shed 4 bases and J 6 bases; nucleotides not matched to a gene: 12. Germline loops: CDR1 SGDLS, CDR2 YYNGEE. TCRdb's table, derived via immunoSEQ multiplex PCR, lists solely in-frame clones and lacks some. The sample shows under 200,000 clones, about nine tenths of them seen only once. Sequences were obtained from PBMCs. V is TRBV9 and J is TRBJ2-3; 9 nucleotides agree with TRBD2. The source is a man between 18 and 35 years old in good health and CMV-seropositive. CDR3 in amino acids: CASSSRGSGRSDTQYF. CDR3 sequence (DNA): TGTGCCAGCAGCTCCCGAGGTAGCGGGAGATCCGATACGCAGTATTTT.